This T cell receptor (beta chain) came from a study of beta chain features in type 1 diabetes. Findings and caveats of the study: Unsettled here was the matter of whether HLA type influences TCRB rearrangement.

V was pared by 4 bases and J by 10 bases, with 13 bases between. This CDR3 is 12 amino acids long. Germline CDR1 and CDR2: LGHNT and FRNRAP. This clone was counted between two and nine times. The antigen remains unidentified. Expressed TCRB transcripts were sequenced because the entire RNA isolate underwent reverse transcription. TCRdb keeps only in-frame clones here, not all; method: immunoSEQ multiplex PCR. Of nearly 250,000 clones listed, about 14% are singletons. Sequenced sample: naive CD4+ T cells from blood. The chain uses TRBV12-5 and TRBJ1-1; maybe TRBD1 (6 bases). The receptor was derived from a woman in her thirties or forties in good health. CDR3 sequence (DNA): TGTGCTAGTGGTTACTCACAGGGTGGAGCTTTCTTT. Translated: CASGYSQGGAFF.